Shown below are 27 T cell receptor beta chains from a single sample sequenced in a study of shared clonotypes between healthy human individuals. Repertoires were generated with immunoSEQ multiplex PCR, while TCRdb's copy carries only in-frame clones and drops some. The table shows around 2,000,000 clones, with approximately 94% occurring only once. Naive CD8 cells lacked CD45RO and underwent positive selection for CCR7, leaving out terminally differentiated effector memory CD45RA+ cells. Sequences were obtained from naive CD8+ T cells sorted from blood. Source of these receptors: a man between 18 and 35 years old in good health.

This clone was counted a single time. The rearrangement uses TRBV4-1 and TRBJ2-2; 11 bases fit TRBD2. V gave up 4 bases and J gave up 3 bases; unmatched junction bases: 1. In germline, CDR1 is MGHRA, CDR2 YSYEKL. The CDR3 has 15 amino acids. The CDR3 loop is CASSLLAGDTGELFF. In DNA, the CDR3 is TGCGCCAGCAGCCTACTAGCGGGAGACACCGGGGAGCTGTTTTTT.

CDR3 protein: CATSRDNSHEQYF. The CDR3 nucleotides read TGTGCCACCAGCAGAGATAATTCCCACGAGCAGTACTTC. The chain couples TRBV15 to TRBJ2-7, with D unresolved. This CDR3 region has 13 residues. Germline V gives CDR1 LNHNV, CDR2 YYDKDF (reference sequence). The germline V and J ends were trimmed by 0 bases and 5 bases, with 8 bases remaining between them.

This sequence joins TRBV5-1 and TRBJ2-1; 8 bases map to TRBD2. Germline CDR1 and CDR2: SGHRS and YFSETQ. Germline trimming cut 7 bases from V and 4 bases from J; bases unmatched to any gene: 4. The CDR3 extends over 13 amino acids. The CDR3 sequence is CASRPGGYNEQFF. CDR3 in DNA: TGCGCCAGCCGACCGGGGGGGTACAATGAGCAGTTCTTC.

J is TRBJ2-7 and V is TRBV18, with a weak D call TRBD1 (6 bases). This CDR3 is 16 amino acids long. Looked up from germline, CDR1 is KGHSH and CDR2 is LQKENI. Trimming removed 2 bases at V and 3 bases at J, with 17 bases between. The CDR3: CASSPILSGQSYEQYF. The CDR3 DNA reads as TGTGCCAGCTCACCAATCTTATCCGGACAGAGCTACGAGCAGTACTTC.

The chain combines TRBV9 with TRBJ1-1, with D unclear. V gave up 4 bases and J gave up 0 bases, with 10 bases separating them. The CDR3 length is 14 residues. The germline gives CDR1 SGDLS, CDR2 YYNGEE. For the CDR3, the DNA is TGTGCCAGCAGCCCGCCGCCCATGAACACTGAAGCTTTCTTT. It is translated as CASSPPPMNTEAFF.

Only one count was recorded for this clone. This chain uses TRBV29-1 with TRBJ1-4, with D perhaps matching TRBD1 (6 bases). The germline gives CDR1 SQVTM, CDR2 ANQGSEA. There are 14 residues in the CDR3. V lost 5 bases and J 7 bases, leaving 17 bases between the germline ends. The CDR3 bases are TGCAGCGTTAACTCCCCCACAGGGTCTGAAAAACTGTTTTTT. Encoded protein: CSVNSPTGSEKLFF.

Remarks on this clone: The sample has other DNA sequences that encode this CDR3 too. The V and J genes are TRBV29-1 and TRBJ2-2; no clear D. The CDR3 covers 13 residues. The V gene's germline CDR1 is SQVTM and CDR2 ANQGSEA. Between the trimmed V and J ends, which lost 6 bases and 0 bases, there was a span of 8 bases. The CDR3 loop is CSVGLANTGELFF. CDR3 nucleotide sequence: TGCAGCGTGGGTCTCGCGAACACCGGGGAGCTGTTTTTT.

The gene calls are TRBV4-1 and TRBJ2-7; 10 positions agree with TRBD2. Trimming removed 3 bases from V and 4 bases from J; junction bases left unmatched: 6. The CDR3 is 15 residues long. Per the germline V gene, CDR1 is MGHRA and CDR2 is YSYEKL. CDR3 region: CASSQALAGEYEQYF. CDR3 in DNA: TGCGCCAGCAGCCAGGCCCTAGCGGGAGAGTACGAGCAGTACTTC.

As concerns this clone: This sample also contains other DNA sequences that code for the same CDR3. This chain links TRBV5-6 with TRBJ2-7; D gene uncertain. The CDR3 sequence is 13 residues long. Germline-derived CDR1 and CDR2 are SGHDT and YYEEEE. The ends were cut back, 0 bases at V and 1 base at J, with 5 bases in the middle. CDR3 nucleotide sequence: TGTGCCAGCAGCTTGGTGGAGTCCTACGAGCAGTACTTC. Translating gives CASSLVESYEQYF.

The V gene is TRBV5-6, the J gene TRBJ1-1; 7 bases align to TRBD1. Germline values: CDR1 SGHDT, CDR2 YYEEEE. V dropped 2 bases and J dropped 9; count of bases not matched to a gene: 7. The CDR3 runs 13 residues. In nucleotides, the CDR3 is TGTGCCAGCAGCTTAAGGGACAGAAGACAAGCTTTCTTT. Translated, it gives CASSLRDRRQAFF.

The chain carries TRBV4-1 and TRBJ2-1, with a possible D match to TRBD2 (5 bases). The length of the CDR3 is 14 residues. Trimming took 3 bases from V and 6 from J, leaving 12 bases between them. CDR1 MGHRA and CDR2 YSYEKL come from the germline V gene. The CDR3 DNA follows: TGCGCCAGCAGCCACCTGAACGGAGGCAATGAGCAGTTCTTC. Translating gives CASSHLNGGNEQFF.

CDR3 in DNA: TGTGCCAGCATTACAACCGCAGGGGGCGAAGAGACCCAGTACTTC. Translating it yields CASITTAGGEETQYF. J is TRBJ2-5 and V is TRBV6-1; 8 bases match TRBD1. The V and J ends lost 7 bases and 3 bases, in that order; junction bases with no gene match: 10. CDR1 is MNHNS and CDR2 is SASEGT in the germline V gene. CDR3 length: 15 amino acids.

The rearrangement uses TRBV6-6 and TRBJ2-3, with 7 bases lining up with TRBD2. CDR1 is MNHNY, CDR2 SVGAGI, per germline (reference sequence). The CDR3 is 15 residues long. V gave up 5 bases and J gave up 3 bases; unmatched junction bases: 8. The CDR3 region has the DNA TGTGCCAGCAGTACCGGGACTACGATAACAGATACGCAGTATTTT. It encodes CASSTGTTITDTQYF.

The chain combines TRBV2 with TRBJ2-1; D remains ambiguous. Germline CDR1 and CDR2: SNHLY and FYNNEI. The CDR3 is made up of 13 amino acids. V was cut by 1 base and J by 9 bases, with 10 bases left in between. DNA of the CDR3: TGTGCCAGCAGTGAAGTGGCTAACGGTGAGCAGTTCTTC. Its translation is CASSEVANGEQFF.

The chain has TRBV13 and TRBJ1-2; possibly TRBD1 for D (5 bases). This CDR3 has 15 residues. CDR1 is PRHDT, CDR2 FYEKMQ, per germline (reference sequence). Trimming took 2 bases from V and 2 from J, leaving 12 bases between them. CDR3 coding DNA: TGTGCCAGCAGCTTACGAGGGGCCCTAAACTATGGCTACACCTTC. Translation: CASSLRGALNYGYTF.

The chain links TRBV7-2 to TRBJ2-5; possible D gene TRBD1, 6 bases. The germline gives CDR1 SGHTA, CDR2 FQGNSA. CDR3 length equals 14 residues. Deletions cut 4 bases from V and 2 bases from J, with 11 bases between. The CDR3 protein is CASSSWTEQETQYF. As DNA, the CDR3 is TGTGCCAGCAGCTCTTGGACAGAGCAAGAGACCCAGTACTTC. Supplemented by reference TRBV7-2 and TRBJ2-5, the full variable domain reads GAGVSQSPSNKVTEKGKDVELRCDPISGHTALYWYRQSLGQGLEFLIYFQGNSAPDKSGLPSDRFSAERTGGSVSTLTIQRTQQEDSAVYLCASSSWTEQETQYFGPGTRLLVL.

The genes are TRBV27 and TRBJ2-7; D is uncertain. The CDR3 contains 13 residues. Between the trimmed V and J ends, which lost 6 bases and 2 bases, there was a span of 11 bases. The germline V gene has CDR1 MNHEY and CDR2 SMNVEV (reference sequence). The CDR3 protein is CASRLRPPYEQYF. The CDR3 region has the DNA TGTGCCAGCAGACTCAGGCCCCCCTACGAGCAGTACTTC.

The chain joins TRBV11-2 to TRBJ2-2; D gene unclear. CDR3 length equals 15 residues. The germline V gene has CDR1 SGHAT and CDR2 FQNNGV. Trimming pared 1 base from V and 1 base from J, leaving 7 bases between. The CDR3 loop is CASSLAVMNTGELFF. The CDR3, as DNA: TGTGCCAGCAGCTTAGCGGTCATGAACACCGGGGAGCTGTTTTTT.

The genes are TRBV14 and TRBJ1-6; 7 bases align to TRBD1. This CDR3 is 15 amino acids long. The J segment lost 3 bases and the V segment lost 6 bases, leaving 5 bases of the junction unmatched. Looked up from germline, CDR1 is SGHDN and CDR2 is FVKESK. The CDR3 is CASRDRNIYNSPLHF. The DNA for the CDR3 is TGTGCCAGCAGGGACAGGAATATCTATAATTCACCCCTCCACTTT.

The rearrangement links TRBV4-1 to TRBJ1-1, with no clear D. V lost 4 bases and J lost 5, with 11 bases in between. The CDR3 runs 13 residues. In germline, CDR1 is MGHRA, CDR2 YSYEKL. This CDR3 reads CASSRPAATEAFF. The DNA of the CDR3 is TGCGCCAGCAGCCGGCCGGCGGCAACTGAAGCTTTCTTT.

Details on this clone: Other DNA sequences from this sample encode an identical CDR3 as well. The chain recombines TRBV5-4 with TRBJ2-2; weak D call: TRBD2 (5 bases). Germline V gene sequence: CDR1 SGHNT, CDR2 YYREEE (reference sequence). The V end was cut by 3 bases, the J end by 2 bases, with 8 bases between. The CDR3 is 14 amino acids. The CDR3, as DNA: TGTGCCAGCAGCTATCGGGAAAACACCGGGGAGCTGTTTTTT. This sequence encodes CASSYRENTGELFF.

The chain joins TRBV6-1 to TRBJ1-2, with 7 bases identical to TRBD1. V gave up 1 base and J gave up 8 bases; unmatched junction bases: 16. Germline assignment: CDR1 MNHNS and CDR2 SASEGT. CDR3 length: 17 amino acids. This chain's CDR3 is CASSEDWGQMTEGGYTF. DNA of the CDR3: TGTGCCAGCAGTGAAGATTGGGGACAGATGACTGAGGGAGGCTACACCTTC.

This clone was found once. The gene calls are TRBV6-6 and TRBJ2-7; D unclear. V was clipped by 5 bases and J by 3 bases, with 14 bases between them. The germline gives CDR1 MNHNY, CDR2 SVGAGI (reference sequence). CDR3 size: 14 residues. The CDR3 sequence: CASSPPESSYEQYF. In DNA, the CDR3 is TGTGCCAGCAGTCCTCCGGAGTCGAGCTACGAGCAGTACTTC.

This chain links TRBV2 with TRBJ1-5; D gene ambiguous. CDR3 length: 17 residues. The germline V and J ends were trimmed by 0 bases and 0 bases, with 12 bases remaining between them. Germline assignment: CDR1 SNHLY and CDR2 FYNNEI. The CDR3 coding sequence is TGTGCCAGCAGTGAAGCATGGAGCACCCCTAGCAATCAGCCCCAGCATTTT. This encodes CASSEAWSTPSNQPQHF.

The genes are TRBV5-1 and TRBJ1-1; possibly TRBD1 for D (6 bases). The CDR3 is made up of 13 amino acids. Germline V CDR1 and CDR2: SGHRS, YFSETQ. Trimming removed 5 bases at V and 3 bases at J, with 11 bases between. CDR3 region: CASSNRDDTEAFF. The CDR3 DNA reads TGCGCCAGCAGTAACAGGGATGACACTGAAGCTTTCTTT.

The CDR3 region has the DNA TGTGCCAGCAGCCTCACCGGGACTAGCATGGCCGGGGAGCTGTTTTTT. It specifies CASSLTGTSMAGELFF. The chain combines TRBV9 with TRBJ2-2; 9 bases match TRBD2. Germline values: CDR1 SGDLS, CDR2 YYNGEE. Trimming took 4 bases from V and 6 from J; bases not matched to a gene: 10. The CDR3 length is 16 residues. The full variable domain, with the rest looked up from reference TRBV9 and TRBJ2-2, is DSGVTQTPKHLITATGQRVTLRCSPRSGDLSVYWYQQSLDQGLQFLIQYYNGEERAKGNILERFSAQQFPDLHSELNLSSLELGDSALYFCASSLTGTSMAGELFFGEGSRLTVL.

To note about this clone: Other DNA variants within this sample encode the same CDR3. The genes are TRBV6-1 and TRBJ2-7; TRBD2 might be the D (6 bases). The germline V and J ends were trimmed by 3 bases and 1 base, with 10 bases remaining between them. Germline assignment: CDR1 MNHNS and CDR2 SASEGT. The length of the CDR3 is 14 residues. The CDR3, as DNA: TGTGCCAGCAGTGAGGGGGACTCTTCCTACGAGCAGTACTTC. This sequence encodes CASSEGDSSYEQYF.